The 20 T cell receptor beta chains below all came from one sample that was sequenced in a study of blood T cell repertoires in COVID-19. Clones were read by immunoSEQ multiplex PCR, and TCRdb kept only the in-frame ones, dropping some. Of about 160,000 clones detected, around 80% appear once; the ten largest clones hold 20% to 25%. The sequenced material came from peripheral blood. These receptors all come from an elderly woman with acute or convalescent COVID-19.

In this sample, this clone turned up a few times. V is TRBV19 and J is TRBJ1-2, with TRBD1 matching 9 bases. Germline V gene data show CDR1 as LNHDA and CDR2 as SQIVND (reference sequence). CDR3 size: 13 residues. Trimming at V came to 1 base and at J to 9 bases, leaving 3 bases not matched to a gene. CDR3 in DNA: TGTGCCAGTAGTATAGGGGACAGGGCGCGCTACACCTTC. Its protein is CASSIGDRARYTF.

The rearrangement joins TRBV24-1 to TRBJ2-7; D gene ambiguous. V lost 4 bases to trimming and J lost 3 bases, with 9 bases between them. Germline V CDR1 and CDR2: KGHDR, SFDVKD. The CDR3 loop spans 13 amino acids. CDR3 sequence: CATSEGSGYEQYF. In DNA, the CDR3 is TGTGCCACCAGTGAGGGCAGTGGCTACGAGCAGTACTTC.

The rearrangement joins TRBV28 to TRBJ2-7; the match to TRBD1 covers 8 bases. The CDR3 is 14 residues long. The germline V gene has CDR1 MDHEN and CDR2 SYDVKM. Trimming removed 1 base from V and 3 bases from J; junction bases left unmatched: 2. DNA of the CDR3: TGTGCCAGCAGTTTATCAGGGGGCCTCTACGAGCAGTACTTC. It translates to CASSLSGGLYEQYF.

The V and J genes are TRBV10-3 and TRBJ1-2; a weak D match, TRBD1 (5 bases). V gave up 11 bases and J gave up 2 bases, with 18 bases separating them. There are 14 residues in the CDR3. The V gene's germline CDR1 is ENHRY and CDR2 SYGVKD. CDR3 amino acids: CAASGTGSNYGYTF. The CDR3 DNA sequence: TGTGCCGCATCGGGCACAGGATCAAACTATGGCTACACCTTC.

This sequence joins TRBV9 and TRBJ1-1; D call uncertain. Per germline, CDR1 SGDLS and CDR2 YYNGEE. V was clipped by 0 bases and J by 5 bases, with 11 bases between them. This CDR3 spans 14 amino acids. CDR3 nucleotides: TGTGCCAGCAGCGTAGCCCCCCAGTCGACTGAAGCTTTCTTT. This gives the protein CASSVAPQSTEAFF.

This clone turned up a few times. The V and J genes are TRBV25-1 and TRBJ1-2; possible D gene TRBD1, 5 bases. Trimming removed 11 bases at V and 3 bases at J, with 10 bases between. This CDR3 is built from 11 residues. The V gene's germline CDR1 is MGHDK and CDR2 SYGVNS. The DNA of the CDR3 is TGTGCCGCGGGGCCCCACTATGGCTACACCTTC. Translation: CAAGPHYGYTF.

V and J are TRBV4-2 and TRBJ2-5; D unclear. Per germline, CDR1 LGHNA and CDR2 YNFKEQ. Trimming pared 1 base from V and 4 bases from J, leaving 7 bases between. The CDR3 totals 13 residues. Here the CDR3 reads CASSQGIIETQYF. The CDR3, as DNA: TGTGCCAGCAGCCAAGGTATAATAGAGACCCAGTACTTC.

A few counts support this clone. This chain connects TRBV11-2 to TRBJ1-1; no firm D call. The CDR3 is made up of 13 amino acids. V lost 2 bases and J lost 4, with 8 bases in between. Germline V lookup: CDR1 SGHAT, CDR2 FQNNGV. The CDR3, as DNA: TGTGCCAGCAGCTTAACCCGGAGCACTGAAGCTTTCTTT. Protein: CASSLTRSTEAFF.

A single count supports this clone. This chain connects TRBV25-1 to TRBJ2-2, with D perhaps matching TRBD2 (5 bases). Germline loops: CDR1 MGHDK, CDR2 SYGVNS. Trimming took off 3 bases at V and 3 bases at J, with 11 bases between the two ends. This CDR3 is 15 amino acids long. CDR3 nucleotide sequence: TGTGCCAGCAGTGAGGTCAGGCGGGACACCGGGGAGCTGTTTTTT. Amino acid sequence: CASSEVRRDTGELFF.

The V and J genes are TRBV12-5 and TRBJ2-3; no reliable D call. Trimming left V 3 bases short and J 3 bases short, with 16 bases between. Germline lookup yields CDR1 LGHNT and CDR2 FRNRAP. The CDR3 totals 16 residues. CDR3 DNA sequence: TGTGCTAGTGGTTTCTACCTCGGAGCGCTGACAGATACGCAGTATTTT. It codes for CASGFYLGALTDTQYF.

V is TRBV7-9 and J is TRBJ1-2; 8 bases fit TRBD1. Germline assignment: CDR1 SEHNR and CDR2 FQNEAQ (reference sequence). After removal of 1 base from V and 8 bases from J, the junction contained 3 bases not matched to a gene. The CDR3 spans 13 residues. CDR3 loop: CASSLETGGGYTF. CDR3 sequence (DNA): TGTGCCAGCAGCTTAGAAACAGGGGGAGGCTACACCTTC.

This chain joins TRBV11-2 and TRBJ1-1, with a tentative D call TRBD1 (5 bases). Germline V gives CDR1 SGHAT, CDR2 FQNNGV. The CDR3 length is 15 residues. V gave up 4 bases and J gave up 1 base, with 13 bases separating them. In DNA form, the CDR3 reads TGTGCCAGCAGCTCAGGAGGGGCCTCGAACACTGAAGCTTTCTTT. Translation: CASSSGGASNTEAFF.

The chain recombines TRBV5-1 with TRBJ2-7; TRBD1 aligns across 9 bases. Trimming took 4 bases from V and 3 from J; bases not matched to a gene: 5. Germline assignment: CDR1 SGHRS and CDR2 YFSETQ. The CDR3 sequence is 14 residues long. The CDR3 protein is CASSPGQGNYEQYF. The CDR3 coding sequence is TGCGCCAGCAGCCCAGGACAGGGGAACTACGAGCAGTACTTC.

The CDR3 loop reads CASSPAGTSGSEADTQYF. CDR3 coding DNA: TGTGCCAGCAGCCCGGCCGGGACTAGCGGGAGTGAAGCAGATACGCAGTATTTT. This sequence joins TRBV7-9 and TRBJ2-3; 14 bases agree with TRBD2. CDR3 length: 18 residues. Per the germline V gene, CDR1 is SEHNR and CDR2 is FQNEAQ (reference sequence). The V segment lost 5 bases and the J segment 4 bases; nucleotides outside the gene matches: 11.

The chain carries TRBV21-1 and TRBJ1-2; the D call of TRBD1 is as the table states it, not checked on the DNA. TRBV21-1 is listed as a pseudogene. This CDR3 is 13 amino acids long. The CDR3 loop is CATSLDSNYGYTF. The CDR3 DNA reads as TGTGCCACCTCACTGGACAGTAACTATGGCTACACCTTC.

This clone was seen more than once but under ten times. This rearrangement joins TRBV7-2 to TRBJ1-6, with 8 bases matching TRBD1. CDR3 size: 17 residues. CDR1 SGHTA and CDR2 FQGNSA come from the germline V gene. The J segment lost 9 bases and the V segment lost 1 base, leaving 11 bases of the junction unmatched. CDR3 sequence (DNA): TGTGCCAGCAGCTTAGTATCAGGGGGCTATCGAGTTTCACCCCTCCACTTT. Translating it yields CASSLVSGGYRVSPLHF.

V and J are TRBV7-2 and TRBJ2-1, with D unclear. Trimming left V 6 bases short and J 4 bases short, with 13 bases between. The CDR3 runs to 14 residues. The V gene's germline CDR1 is SGHTA and CDR2 FQGNSA. The CDR3 sequence: CASRLTPRYNEQFF. The CDR3 DNA sequence: TGTGCCAGCAGGCTGACACCGCGATACAATGAGCAGTTCTTC.

The chain links TRBV4-3 to TRBJ1-1, with D hard to call. Germline loops: CDR1 LGHNA, CDR2 YSLEER. The V end lost 1 base, the J end lost 1 base, and 4 bases lay between the germline ends. There are 13 residues in the CDR3. This CDR3 is CASSQAGNTEAFF. CDR3 DNA: TGCGCCAGCAGCCAAGCGGGGAACACTGAAGCTTTCTTT.

The chain joins TRBV7-2 to TRBJ1-1; 7 bases map to TRBD1. V shed 2 bases and J 1 base; nucleotides not matched to a gene: 7. Germline CDR1 SGHTA, CDR2 FQGNSA. This CDR3 spans 16 amino acids. The CDR3 DNA follows: TGTGCCAGCAGCTTAAACTCCGGGACAGCGAACACTGAAGCTTTCTTT. It translates to CASSLNSGTANTEAFF.

This clone came up a few times. The gene calls are TRBV3-1 (or the pseudogene TRBV3-2) and TRBJ2-1, with D possibly matching TRBD2 (5 bases). In germline, CDR1 is LGHDT, CDR2 YNNKEL (reference sequence). Trimming shortened V by 4 bases and J by 5 bases, and 12 bases separated the two germline ends. The CDR3 totals 14 residues. The CDR3 is CASSPDYNNNEQFF. The CDR3 DNA is TGTGCCAGCAGCCCCGACTACAATAACAATGAGCAGTTCTTC.